This T cell receptor beta chain is from a study of regulatory T cells in long-lasting Graves disease. In its sample, this clonotype was seen many times. Time point given: newly diagnosed GD, antithyroid drugs for less than 3 months. Extracted PBMC RNA gave rise to the TCR library. Arm-PCR of CDR3 regions and iRepertoire HTBI primers were used to build TCR beta libraries. TCRdb analysed the multiplex PCR reads with MiXCR anew, one entry per CDR3 protein. The table has 400,000 to 450,000 distinct CDR3 sequences, about 16% seen once. Germline CDR1 is MGHRA and CDR2 is YSYEKL. The CDR3 is 13 amino acids. Trimming pared 0 bases from V and 8 bases from J, leaving 10 bases between. This same sample was also taken into another study, of T cells in Graves' hyperthyroidism and ophthalmopathy. That source adds: Stable hyperthyroidism was separated from ophthalmopathy by a model based on 13 V-J features.

The sequence was collected from a woman in her twenties or thirties with Graves disease. Material: peripheral blood mononuclear cells (PBMCs), obtained at new diagnosis, from a patient treated with antithyroid drugs. This sequence joins TRBV4-1 and TRBJ1-1, with D unresolved. CDR3 protein: CASSQEDYREAFF. The CDR3 nucleotides are TGCGCCAGCAGCCAAGAGGACTATAGAGAAGCTTTCTTT.